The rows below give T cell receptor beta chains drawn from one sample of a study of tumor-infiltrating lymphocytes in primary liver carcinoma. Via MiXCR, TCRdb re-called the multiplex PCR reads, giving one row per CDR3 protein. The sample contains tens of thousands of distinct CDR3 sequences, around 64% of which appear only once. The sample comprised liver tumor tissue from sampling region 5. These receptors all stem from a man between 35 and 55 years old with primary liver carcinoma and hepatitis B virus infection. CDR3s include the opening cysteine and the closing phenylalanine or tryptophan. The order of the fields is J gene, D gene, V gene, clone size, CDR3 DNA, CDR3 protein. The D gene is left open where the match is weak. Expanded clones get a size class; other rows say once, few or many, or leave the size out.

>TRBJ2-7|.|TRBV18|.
TGTGTCAGCTCACCGACAGAGACGGTGAGGAACGAGCAGTACTTC
CVSSPTETVRNEQYF
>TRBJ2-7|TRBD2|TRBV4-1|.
TGCGCCAACAGCCAAGATCATCTAGCGGAAGAGCAGTATTTC
CANSQDHLAEEQYF
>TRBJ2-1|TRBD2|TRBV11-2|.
TGTGCCAGTAGCTTGGTTATCGGACTAGCCATGAGTGAGCAGTTCTTC
CASSLVIGLAMSEQFF
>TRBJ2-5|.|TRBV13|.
TGTGCCAGCAGCTCCCGGGGGAGAGAGAGAGATACCCAGTACTTC
CASSSRGRERDTQYF
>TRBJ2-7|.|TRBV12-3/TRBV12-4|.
TGTGCCAGCAGTTACGGGGTCTACGAGCAGTACTTC
CASSYGVYEQYF
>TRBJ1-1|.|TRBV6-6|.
TGTGCTACCAGTTACTCACTCCTCGGAACTGAAGCTTTCTTT
CATSYSLLGTEAFF
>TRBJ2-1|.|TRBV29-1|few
TGCAGCGCCCGCCCAGGGGGGAATGAGCAGTTCTTC
CSARPGGNEQFF
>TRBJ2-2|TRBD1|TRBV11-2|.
TGTGCCAGCAACTTTTATCGGGACAGGGTCGGCACCGGGGAGCTGTTATTT
CASNFYRDRVGTGELLF
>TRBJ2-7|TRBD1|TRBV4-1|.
TGCGCCAGCAGCCTAGATACCGGGACAGGCTACAAGCAGTACTTC
CASSLDTGTGYKQYF
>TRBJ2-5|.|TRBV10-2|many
TGCGCCAGCAGTGAGGGCGGAAAGAGGGAGACCCAGTACTTC
CASSEGGKRETQYF
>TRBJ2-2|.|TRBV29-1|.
TGCAGCGTCGAGAAGGGACTGTCGAACACCGGGGAGCTGTTTTTC
CSVEKGLSNTGELFF
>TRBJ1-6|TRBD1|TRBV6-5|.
TGTGCCAGCAGTCGGGGTAAGGGGGCCACTAATTCACCCCACCACTTT
CASSRGKGATNSPHHF